Sequencing of this T cell receptor (beta chain) was carried out in a study of CD8+ T cells in alopecia areata (dated by TCRdb to about 2018). Study-wide context: In both human patients and the C3H/HeJ mouse model, the study applied high-throughput TCRbeta sequencing to look at T cell clonal expansion in alopecia areata. Scalp clonality was compared across normal scalp (n=4), patchy alopecia areata scalp (n=8), and alopecia totalis/universalis scalp (n=8). Human TCRbeta sequencing covered scalp tissue and sorted CD4+ and CD8+ peripheral blood T cells from patchy and totalis/universalis alopecia areata patients and healthy controls. RNA was obtained with the PAXgene miRNA kit for fixed scalp, the miRNeasy kit for PBMCs, and the RNeasy kit for mouse skin. Amplification of TCRbeta CDR3 regions was done by immunoSEQ multiplex PCR using 35 Vbeta forward primers and 13 Jbeta reverse primers. The study at large found these results: Shared TCR sequences between patients were less evident than in mice, which may be partly attributable to HLA diversity in the patient population. Resident alphabeta T cells in normal human skin are also sequenced, complicating scalp TCR repertoire analysis, unlike mouse skin dominated by gammadelta T cells. Higher clonality and more expanded CD8+ clones were observed in lesional scalp than in normal scalp, particularly in alopecia totalis/universalis, a finding suggestive of antigenic drive.

In four or five patients from the biomarker study, CD4+ cells were sorted further to obtain CD25+CD127- cells. Lesional scalp punch biopsies and peripheral blood were obtained from alopecia areata patients. PBMCs were separated by density centrifugation and stained for CD3, CD4 and CD8, after which CD4+ and CD8+ T cells were sorted on a FACSAria. Alopecia areata patients who were not treated were recruited through a multicenter biomarker study. Deletion took 6 bases off V and 5 bases off J, with a span of 17 bases between the germline ends. Counted from cysteine to phenylalanine, this CDR3 has 15 amino acids. Only the CDR3 region is kept as DNA, spanning 45 bases read in frame from base 1. From a lookup of the germline V gene (reference sequence), CDR1 and CDR2 are LNHDA and SQIVND. The library was produced with the immunoSEQ multiplex PCR assay. RNA was extracted from all samples and reverse transcribed into cDNA, which served as template for TCR sequencing. SuperScript III was used to make first-strand cDNA, primed with a 2:1 mix of oligo-dT and random hexamers. A synthetic immune receptor repertoire was used to gauge amplification bias, and whatever bias remained was removed computationally. The study's own analysis went as follows. After raw reads were preprocessed to remove errors, the CDR3 was defined following IMGT conventions as running from the conserved cysteine to phenylalanine. To get clonality, Shannon entropy was normalized by log2 of the number of productive unique TCRs and the result was subtracted from 1. Whether each scalp clone was CD4 or CD8 was inferred by checking scalp TCRbeta sequences against the CD4 and CD8 repertoires from sorted blood. TCRdb provides this immuneACCESS table in a form limited to in-frame rearrangements. Some clones are lacking; in checked studies, under half of them reflect an unresolved V gene, and why the rest are absent is not known. For V, J and clone size, that table is used; D and trimming come from the DNA. The sample data list about 19,000 clones, and roughly two thirds of these were observed just once. Together, the top ten hold roughly 4.5% of the sample.

The table lists this clone with a few counts. The antigen it recognizes is unknown. Base qualities are missing; no much larger clone stands one base away. Sequenced sample: CD4+ Tregs sorted from blood. The receptor's source is a human donor with alopecia areata. The chain is made from TRBV19 and TRBJ1-5; too little of a D gene remains to name it. The CDR3 sequence is CASRPAQALHQPQHF. The base sequence is TGTGCCAGTAGGCCTGCCCAGGCGTTGCATCAGCCCCAGCATTTT.